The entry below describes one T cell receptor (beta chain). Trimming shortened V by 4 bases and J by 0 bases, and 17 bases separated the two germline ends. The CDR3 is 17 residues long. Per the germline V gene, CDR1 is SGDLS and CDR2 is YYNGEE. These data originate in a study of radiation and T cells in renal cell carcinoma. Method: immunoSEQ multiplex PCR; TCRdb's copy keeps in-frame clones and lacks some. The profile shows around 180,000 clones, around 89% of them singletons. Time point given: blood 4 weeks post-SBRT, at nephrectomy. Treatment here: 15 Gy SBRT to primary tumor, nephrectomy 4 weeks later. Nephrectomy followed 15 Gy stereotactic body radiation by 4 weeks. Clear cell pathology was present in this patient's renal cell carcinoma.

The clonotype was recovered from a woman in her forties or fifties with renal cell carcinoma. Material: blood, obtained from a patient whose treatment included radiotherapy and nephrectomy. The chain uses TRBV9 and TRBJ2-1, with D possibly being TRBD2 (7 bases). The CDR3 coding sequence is TGTGCCAGCAGCTCCTCGTGGGGGGGCTACTCCTACAATGAGCAGTTCTTC. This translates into CASSSSWGGYSYNEQFF.